The rows below give T cell receptor beta chains drawn from one sample of a study of shared clonotypes between healthy human individuals. Clones were sequenced by immunoSEQ multiplex PCR, and TCRdb holds only the in-frame ones, with some missing. Here the sample spans 2 million to 2.5 million clones, 90% to 95% being singletons. Sample: naive CD4+ T cells from PBMCs. The receptors originated from a man in his late teens or twenties in good health. Some clones in this sample may be carry-over from other donors' samples. Each CDR3 is given with its conserved first and last residue. The order of the fields is V gene, D gene, J gene, clone size, CDR3 DNA, CDR3 protein. D genes are given only for firm matches. The listing skips clone size in some rows; elsewhere it reads once, few, many or a size class.

TRBV5-4	TRBD1	TRBJ2-1	-	TGTGCCAGCAGCCCGGGACAGGGGTCCCACAATGAGCAGTTCTTC	CASSPGQGSHNEQFF
TRBV27	-	TRBJ2-7	-	TGTGCCAGCAGTCGAACAGGGTTGGGCCCATACGAGCAGTACTTC	CASSRTGLGPYEQYF
TRBV6-1	-	TRBJ1-2	-	TGTGCCAGCAGGACCACCCAAGGGGACTATGGCTACACCTTC	CASRTTQGDYGYTF
TRBV28	TRBD2	TRBJ2-7	-	TGTGCCAGCAGTATCTTAGCGGGACTCGTACTGCGGGAGCAGTACTTC	CASSILAGLVLREQYF
TRBV6-1	-	TRBJ2-1	-	TGTGCCAGCAGTGAAACTGGGAGCTCCTACAATGAGCAGTTCTTC	CASSETGSSYNEQFF
TRBV14	-	TRBJ2-7	-	TGTGCCAGCAGCCACCATGACGGTACCTACGAGCAGTACTTC	CASSHHDGTYEQYF
TRBV18	-	TRBJ1-3	-	TGTGCCAGCTCACCAAAAGGGGACACCATATATTTT	CASSPKGDTIYF
TRBV6-5	-	TRBJ1-3	-	TGTGCCAGCAGTTACGATCAGGCCTCTGGAAACACCATATATTTT	CASSYDQASGNTIYF
TRBV9	-	TRBJ2-5	-	TGTGCCAGCAGCCAGGGGGGGGCTCTTCTTGGAGAGACCCAGTACTTC	CASSQGGALLGETQYF
TRBV27	-	TRBJ2-5	-	TGTGCCAGCACAAGATTAGCGATCCAGGCGGGGGAGACCCAGTACTTC	CASTRLAIQAGETQYF
TRBV30	-	TRBJ2-5	-	TGTGCCTGGAGCGGGGGATATAGGGCGCAACAAGAGACCCAGTACTTC	CAWSGGYRAQQETQYF
TRBV7-2	-	TRBJ1-5	-	TGTGCCAGCAGCTTCGCGGGGTACGGGTATCAGCCCCAGCATTTT	CASSFAGYGYQPQHF
TRBV11-2	TRBD1	TRBJ2-3	-	TGTGCCAGCAGGAGGGGGCTGGGGACAGATACGCAGTATTTT	CASRRGLGTDTQYF
TRBV29-1	-	TRBJ1-1	-	TGCAGCGTTGGACTCAGGGTCCAGAACACTGAAGCTTTCTTT	CSVGLRVQNTEAFF
TRBV5-1	TRBD2	TRBJ2-1	once	TGCGCCAGCAGCTTGTCCAGCGGGGAGGTCGGTGAGCAGTTCTTC	CASSLSSGEVGEQFF
TRBV25-1	-	TRBJ2-2	-	TGTGCCAGCAGTCCCTTCCTGGACAGAAAGAACACCGGGGAGCTGTTTTTT	CASSPFLDRKNTGELFF
TRBV5-6	-	TRBJ2-5	-	TGTGCCAGCAGCTTAACAGGAGTGTTGGAGACCCAGTACTTC	CASSLTGVLETQYF
TRBV7-8	-	TRBJ2-6	-	TGTGCCAGCAGCTTAGTCGTCGTCTCTGGGGCCAACGTCCTGACTTTC	CASSLVVVSGANVLTF
TRBV6-5	-	TRBJ2-7	-	TGTGCCAGCAGTTATTGGCAGGGCACCTACGAGCAGTACTTC	CASSYWQGTYEQYF
TRBV7-3	TRBD2	TRBJ2-1	-	TGTGCCAGCAGCACCTATAGCGGGAGCTCCTACAATGAGCAGTTCTTC	CASSTYSGSSYNEQFF
TRBV30	-	TRBJ1-5	once	TGTGCCTGGAGTGTGGGGGAAGGGCAGCCCCAGCATTTT	CAWSVGEGQPQHF
TRBV5-4	TRBD2	TRBJ2-7	-	TGTGCCAGCAGCTTGGCAGGTGCGGGAGCTTCTTCCTACGAGCAGTACTTC	CASSLAGAGASSYEQYF
TRBV27	TRBD2	TRBJ2-7	-	TGTGCCAGCAGTCCCCCCTCAGCGGGGTCCTACGAGCAGTACTTC	CASSPPSAGSYEQYF
TRBV11-2	-	TRBJ2-3	-	TGTGCCAGCAGCTTACTTGTGCGGGCGGGTCGCACAGATACGCAGTATTTT	CASSLLVRAGRTDTQYF
TRBV12-5	-	TRBJ2-1	once	TGTGCTAGTGGTTCCCGTAACAATGAGCAGTTCTTC	CASGSRNNEQFF
TRBV7-8	-	TRBJ1-2	-	TGTGCCAGCAGCTTAACAGGGTTTGACTATGGCTACACCTTC	CASSLTGFDYGYTF
TRBV28	-	TRBJ2-3	-	TGTGCCAGCGTACCGGGAGGCACAGATACGCAGTATTTT	CASVPGGTDTQYF
TRBV27	-	TRBJ1-4	-	TGTGCCAGCAGTCCCCGGACTCCGGAGGTGGAAAAACTGTTTTTT	CASSPRTPEVEKLFF
TRBV25-1	-	TRBJ2-1	-	TGTGCCAGCAGTGAATTGGGCGGGAAAGGGTATGAGCAGTTCTTC	CASSELGGKGYEQFF
TRBV4-1	-	TRBJ2-7	-	TGCGCCAGCAGCCAAGATCATGTCGGCCAGCGGAATATTCCCTACGAGCAGTACTTC	CASSQDHVGQRNIPYEQYF
TRBV4-1	-	TRBJ2-3	-	TGCGCCAGCAGCCGAACAGAGCCTAGCACAGATACGCAGTATTTT	CASSRTEPSTDTQYF